Listed below are T cell receptor beta chains from one sample, sequenced in a study of T cell repertoires in cytomegalovirus infection. TCRdb re-derived calls from the reads in MiXCR, one entry per CDR3 protein. The data hold 510,000 or so distinct CDR3 sequences, with roughly 29% observed a single time. The sequencing input was PBMCs. These receptors were obtained from a human donor in good health (CMV status not recorded). Some clones in this sample may be carry-over from other donors' samples. Each CDR3 is given with its conserved first and last residue. D genes are given only for firm matches. Not all rows give a size; the values are once, few, many and, for expanded clones, a class.

few	TRBV30	-	TRBJ1-1	CAWSARNTEAFF	TGTGCCTGGAGTGCTCGGAACACTGAAGCTTTCTTT
few	TRBV4-1	-	TRBJ1-5	CASSRQAVDSNQPQHF	TGCGCCAGCAGCCGTCAGGCAGTAGATAGCAATCAGCCCCAGCATTTT
many	TRBV7-2	-	TRBJ1-1	CASSLFSATEAFF	TGTGCCAGCAGCTTGTTTTCCGCCACTGAAGCTTTCTTT
-	TRBV19	-	TRBJ2-1	CASSIRRLNEQFF	TGTGCCAGTAGTATCCGGCGGCTCAATGAGCAGTTCTTC
-	TRBV9	-	TRBJ1-4	CASSPMGATNEKLFF	TGTGCCAGCAGCCCGATGGGGGCAACTAATGAAAAACTGTTTTTT
few	TRBV12-3/TRBV12-4	TRBD2	TRBJ2-3	CASSFWIAGGISTDTQYF	TGTGCCAGCAGTTTTTGGATAGCGGGAGGGATAAGCACAGATACGCAGTATTTT
-	TRBV6-2/TRBV6-3	-	TRBJ2-1	CASSYSSGPYNEQFF	TGTGCCAGCAGTTACTCGTCGGGCCCCTACAATGAGCAGTTCTTC
-	TRBV6-1	-	TRBJ2-2	CASSRDTLTGELFF	TGTGCCAGCAGTCGGGACACGCTCACCGGGGAGCTGTTTTTT
-	TRBV7-2	-	TRBJ2-5	CASSRYRASRETQYF	TGTGCCAGCAGCCGATACCGGGCCTCGCGGGAGACCCAGTACTTC
few	TRBV7-9	-	TRBJ2-6	CASILTESSGANVLTF	TGTGCCAGCATCTTGACAGAAAGCTCTGGGGCCAACGTCCTGACTTTC
few	TRBV19	-	TRBJ1-6	CASSSGLSPLHF	TGTGCCAGTAGTTCCGGACTTTCACCCCTCCACTTT
-	TRBV7-9	-	TRBJ1-2	CASSPREGRGYGYTF	TGTGCCAGCAGCCCAAGAGAGGGTAGAGGATATGGCTACACCTTC
many	TRBV7-9	TRBD1	TRBJ2-7	CASSSGQGNYEQYF	TGTGCCAGCAGCTCCGGACAGGGGAACTACGAGCAGTACTTC
-	TRBV29-1	-	TRBJ1-2	CSVGNTGNQGYGYTF	TGCAGCGTCGGAAATACAGGAAATCAGGGGTATGGCTACACCTTC
many	TRBV11-3	TRBD2	TRBJ2-5	CASSLADAGGYQETQYF	TGTGCCAGCAGCTTAGCCGATGCGGGAGGGTACCAAGAGACCCAGTACTTC
many	TRBV7-2	-	TRBJ2-1	CASSLSFWGRASYNEQFF	TGTGCCAGCAGCTTAAGCTTCTGGGGCCGAGCTTCCTACAATGAGCAGTTCTTC
few	TRBV3-1	TRBD2	TRBJ2-2	CASSQEERERSAGELFF	TGTGCCAGCAGCCAGGAGGAGCGGGAGCGTTCGGCCGGGGAGCTGTTTTTT
once	TRBV27	-	TRBJ2-1	CASSFIGLAYNEQFF	TGTGCCAGCAGTTTTATAGGACTCGCGTACAATGAGCAGTTCTTC
-	TRBV20-1	TRBD2	TRBJ2-3	CSARDPGTSGSTDTQYF	TGCAGTGCTAGAGATCCCGGGACTAGCGGGAGCACAGATACGCAGTATTTT
-	TRBV13	-	TRBJ1-3	CASSLGASSGNTIYF	TGTGCCAGCAGCTTAGGCGCGTCCTCTGGAAACACCATATATTTT
many	TRBV7-2	-	TRBJ1-1	CASSFFAAQGAFF	TGTGCCAGCAGCTTTTTTGCGGCCCAAGGAGCTTTCTTT
-	TRBV6-6	-	TRBJ1-2	CASSQGQRRYTF	TGTGCCAGCAGCCAAGGACAGCGGCGCTACACCTTC
few	TRBV30	TRBD2	TRBJ2-1	CAWSSRSGIPGNEQFF	TGTGCCTGGAGTTCCCGGAGCGGGATCCCGGGGAATGAGCAGTTCTTC
many	TRBV7-2	-	TRBJ1-2	CASSPGGYQGGYTF	TGTGCCAGCAGCCCCGGGGGGTATCAGGGGGGCTACACCTTC
-	TRBV28	TRBD2	TRBJ2-2	CASSLAGAIGELFF	TGTGCCAGCAGTTTAGCGGGAGCTATCGGGGAGCTGTTTTTT
-	TRBV9	-	TRBJ2-1	CASSVGAEYNEQFF	TGTGCCAGCAGCGTAGGGGCAGAATACAATGAGCAGTTCTTC
many	TRBV7-2	-	TRBJ1-1	CASSRGGVTEAFF	TGTGCCAGCAGCAGAGGAGGGGTCACTGAAGCTTTCTTT
-	TRBV24-1	-	TRBJ2-1	CATSEGIRTYNEQFF	TGTGCCACCAGTGAAGGGATAAGAACCTACAATGAGCAGTTCTTC
many	TRBV7-3	-	TRBJ2-1	CASSIDRDGYEQFF	TGTGCCAGCAGCATTGACCGGGACGGCTATGAGCAGTTCTTC
many	TRBV6-1	-	TRBJ1-5	CASRPRGGNQPQHF	TGTGCCAGCAGACCCAGGGGTGGCAATCAGCCCCAGCATTTT
few	TRBV6-6	-	TRBJ2-1	CASSDFWGPGFF	TGTGCCAGCAGTGATTTTTGGGGTCCTGGGTTCTTC
many	TRBV7-6	-	TRBJ1-6	CASSKDVYKYSPLHF	TGTGCCAGCAGCAAGGACGTATACAAGTATTCACCCCTCCACTTT